These T cell receptor beta chains were read from a single sample in a study of T cell responses to AZD1222 COVID-19 vaccine. Repertoires were generated with immunoSEQ multiplex PCR, while TCRdb's copy carries only in-frame clones and drops some. The sample carries 150,000 or so clones, approximately 95% recorded once. Material: peripheral blood, obtained on day 0 of MenACWY control vaccination. All receptors come from an adult in good health. CDR3s include the opening cysteine and the closing phenylalanine or tryptophan. A D gene is named only where the DNA matches it firmly. Clone size is not always given. Where it is, it says once, few, many or a class for expanded clones.

CDR3 DNA,CDR3 protein,clone size,D gene,V gene,J gene
TGTGCCAGCAGCTTAGCCCATGCTCGCCTGGAGGAGCAGTTCTTC,CASSLAHARLEEQFF,NA,NA,TRBV7-6,TRBJ2-1
TGTGCCAGCAGTTTAAAGGCGGAGTATGGCTACACCTTC,CASSLKAEYGYTF,NA,NA,TRBV27,TRBJ1-2
TGCGCCAGCACCCCGACTAGCGGGGTAGCCCATGAGCAGTTCTTC,CASTPTSGVAHEQFF,once,TRBD2,TRBV5-1,TRBJ2-1
TGTGCCAGCAGTGAGCTAGCAGGATTGTACAATGAGCAGTTCTTC,CASSELAGLYNEQFF,NA,NA,TRBV6-4,TRBJ2-1
TGTGCCAGCAGCTTGGGGGCAGACAACTATGGCTACACCTTC,CASSLGADNYGYTF,NA,NA,TRBV5-4,TRBJ1-2
TGTGCCAGCAGTTTAAGCGCAGGGACCTATGGCTACACCTTC,CASSLSAGTYGYTF,NA,NA,TRBV27,TRBJ1-2
TGCGCCAGCAGCCAAGGGAGGGTCCATGAAAAACTGTTTTTT,CASSQGRVHEKLFF,NA,NA,TRBV4-3,TRBJ1-4
TGCGCCAGCAGCTTGGACGGCGGTGGGAACACTGAAGCTTTCTTT,CASSLDGGGNTEAFF,NA,NA,TRBV5-1,TRBJ1-1
TGTGCCAGCACTTTGGGTTTCGAGAAAGCTTTCTTT,CASTLGFEKAFF,NA,NA,TRBV2,TRBJ1-1
TGTGCCACCAGACCTTTGGCGGGAGGGACAGATACGCAGTATTTT,CATRPLAGGTDTQYF,NA,TRBD2,TRBV19,TRBJ2-3
TGTGCCAGCAGCCGCCACAGGGGTCCCTACGAGCAGTACTTC,CASSRHRGPYEQYF,NA,TRBD1,TRBV3-1/TRBV3-2,TRBJ2-7
TGTGCCAGCAGCTTTGGGGGCCCTCGGTTAGGATTTAACGAGCAGTACTTC,CASSFGGPRLGFNEQYF,NA,NA,TRBV5-4,TRBJ2-7
TGTGCCAGTAGTATGAGCGGGACTGGCTATGGCTACACCTTC,CASSMSGTGYGYTF,NA,NA,TRBV19,TRBJ1-2
TGTGCCAGCAGCCTCCAGGGGGGGAACACCGGGGAGCTGTTTTTT,CASSLQGGNTGELFF,once,NA,TRBV5-4,TRBJ2-2
TGTGCCAGCAGTCCTTCATTCCCATGGGGAGTGCAGTACTTC,CASSPSFPWGVQYF,NA,NA,TRBV28,TRBJ2-7
TGTGCCACCAGCAGAGATGTAGGGCGCGGGAGGGAAAAACTGTTTTTT,CATSRDVGRGREKLFF,NA,NA,TRBV15,TRBJ1-4
TGTGCCAGCAGTTACTTGGGTTCCTCTGGGGCCAACGTCCTGACTTTC,CASSYLGSSGANVLTF,NA,NA,TRBV6-5,TRBJ2-6
TGTGCCAGCAGCCCGAGAGGGGTGGGCACAGATACGCAGTATTTT,CASSPRGVGTDTQYF,NA,NA,TRBV5-4,TRBJ2-3
TGTGCCAGCACCCGGACAGGGATAGAGACCCAGTACTTC,CASTRTGIETQYF,few,TRBD1,TRBV6-5,TRBJ2-5
TGTGCCAGCAGCCATGGGACTAGGGGCACTGAAGCTTTCTTT,CASSHGTRGTEAFF,NA,NA,TRBV3-1/TRBV3-2,TRBJ1-1
TGTGCCAGCAGCCAGAGGGGAGGTTATGGCTACACCTTC,CASSQRGGYGYTF,NA,NA,TRBV14,TRBJ1-2
TGTGCCAGCAGTGAAGGACAGAGAAATCAGCCCCAGCATTTT,CASSEGQRNQPQHF,NA,NA,TRBV2,TRBJ1-5
TGTGCCAGCAGCTCCCAGGGACAGGGTCGGAATGAGCAGTTCTTC,CASSSQGQGRNEQFF,NA,TRBD1,TRBV7-2,TRBJ2-1
TGCGCCAGCAGCTTAACGACACTCGGGGAGCAGTACTTC,CASSLTTLGEQYF,once,NA,TRBV5-1,TRBJ2-7
TGTGCCAGTAGTATGACTTCGTCCGGGCGGACTGAAGCTTTCTTT,CASSMTSSGRTEAFF,NA,NA,TRBV19,TRBJ1-1
TGTGCCAGCAGCATCGAATCAGGAGGAGCTGAAGCTTTCTTT,CASSIESGGAEAFF,NA,NA,TRBV13,TRBJ1-1
TGTGCCAGCAGTGACAACAGAAATCAGCCCCAGCATTTT,CASSDNRNQPQHF,few,NA,TRBV2,TRBJ1-5
TGTGCTAGTGGTTTGAGTGATACAGGGTACCCCGACAATGAGCAGTTCTTC,CASGLSDTGYPDNEQFF,NA,NA,TRBV12-5,TRBJ2-1
TGCGCCAGCAGCCCAGGACAGGCCAGGCCGTCCTACGAGCAGTACTTC,CASSPGQARPSYEQYF,NA,TRBD1,TRBV5-1,TRBJ2-7
TGCAGCGTTGAAGAGTCAGGGCAGGGCGCTTTCTTT,CSVEESGQGAFF,NA,NA,TRBV29-1,TRBJ1-1
TGTGCCAGCAGTGTAGGGCATCTGATCTATGGCTACACCTTC,CASSVGHLIYGYTF,once,NA,TRBV2,TRBJ1-2
TGCGCCAGCAGCGGCCGGGACAGGTTTAATGAGCAGTTCTTC,CASSGRDRFNEQFF,NA,TRBD1,TRBV5-1,TRBJ2-1
TGTGCCAGCAGCTGGCGCGTAAGCGGGAGAACAGATACGCAGTATTTT,CASSWRVSGRTDTQYF,NA,TRBD2,TRBV7-2,TRBJ2-3
TGTGCCAGCAGGGTCAACTCCTACGAGCAGTACTTC,CASRVNSYEQYF,NA,NA,TRBV6-5,TRBJ2-7
TGTGCCAGCTATTTACTGGGTAATTCACCCCTCCACTTT,CASYLLGNSPLHF,NA,NA,TRBV2,TRBJ1-6